This T cell receptor (beta chain) was found in a study of cytomegalovirus exposure and HLA in healthy donors. On this clone: Distinct nucleotide sequences in the sample also encode this CDR3.

Per germline, CDR1 SGHAT and CDR2 FQNNGV. This CDR3 has 15 amino acids. With V trimmed by 2 bases and J by 1 base, 2 bases remained unmatched. Repertoires were generated with immunoSEQ multiplex PCR, while TCRdb's copy carries only in-frame clones and drops some. The sample contains a few hundred thousand clones, around 90% of which appear only once. The sequenced material came from PBMCs. The sequence was obtained from a man aged 25-45 years in good health and CMV-seronegative. V and J are TRBV11-2 and TRBJ2-3; 8 bases fit TRBD1. CDR3 sequence reads: CASSLTGGGTDTQYF. The CDR3 DNA is TGTGCCAGCAGCTTAACAGGGGGAGGCACAGATACGCAGTATTTT.